The entry that follows covers one T cell receptor (beta chain) sequence. Methods used by the authors: Using reference gene primer amplification, nucleated cell counts were estimated. Assay: immunoSEQ multiplex PCR; the TCRdb copy retains only in-frame clones and omits some. That table is the source of V, J and clone size, and D and trimming were worked out from the DNA. The profile shows some 250,000 clones, more than 75% of them singletons. This record belongs to a study of blood T cell repertoires in COVID-19. The wider study: Samples came from the United States, Italy and Spain, spanning acute and convalescent COVID-19. From T cells, B-cell-depleted T cells, or PBMCs came the material, which was cDNA or gDNA.

V lost 4 bases, J lost 0 bases, and 9 bases lay in between. Germline V CDR1 and CDR2: LGHNA, YNFKEQ. The CDR3 loop spans 15 amino acids. The rearrangement uses TRBV4-2 and TRBJ2-2; D may be TRBD2 (7 bases). Sequencing input: peripheral blood. This sequence was found in a woman between 40 and 50 years old who had recovered from COVID-19. This CDR3 reads CASSREGANTGELFF. The DNA of the CDR3 is TGTGCCAGCAGCCGGGAGGGGGCGAACACCGGGGAGCTGTTTTTT.